This T cell receptor beta chain was found in a study of T cell responses to AZD1222 COVID-19 vaccine. Study findings and constraints: Baseline testing showed seropositivity in only a handful of AZD1222 recipients.

On this clone itself: Antigen unknown.

Profiling relied on immunoSEQ multiplex PCR, and the TCRdb table lists in-frame clones only, not all of them. The table has fewer than 200,000 clones, about 89% seen once. This CDR3 has 14 residues. Looked up from germline, CDR1 is DFQATT and CDR2 is SNEGSKA (reference sequence). Trimming cost V 4 bases and J 7 bases, with 14 bases left between them. This chain joins TRBV20-1 and TRBJ1-6; possible D gene TRBD1, 5 bases. This receptor was obtained from an adult in good health. Sequenced material: peripheral blood, taken on day 0 of AZD1222 vaccination. CDR3 nucleotide sequence: TGCAGTGCTATTGAGGGGACTCGAAATTCACCCCTCCACTTT. Translated, it gives CSAIEGTRNSPLHF.